This is a list of T cell receptor beta chains from one sample in a study of cytotoxic CD8 clonotypes in ibrutinib-treated CLL. Generated by immunoSEQ multiplex PCR, the TCRdb table keeps only in-frame clones and is missing some. The top ten hold about 4.5% of the sample, which has 150,000 or so clones, roughly four fifths seen once. The sequences come from PBMCs, collected after 24 months of ibrutinib treatment. These receptors were collected from a human donor with chronic lymphocytic leukemia. Each CDR3 is given with its conserved first and last residue.

TRBV27	TRBJ1-1	CASKSPGLQAFF
TRBV19	TRBJ2-4	CASNGNGIKNIQYF
TRBV6-1	TRBJ1-1	CASGGVLNTNTEAFF
TRBV7-9	TRBJ2-5	CASSLVRETQYF
TRBV7-9	TRBJ2-7	CASSLAGSWQYF
TRBV11-2	TRBJ2-1	CASSLASVGYNEQFF
TRBV6-1	TRBJ1-1	CASSEGGGLTEAFF
TRBV9	TRBJ2-1	CASSGLAGAYNEQFF
TRBV27	TRBJ2-1	CASSLGGQLSSYNEQFF
TRBV5-6	TRBJ1-1	CASSLGATEAFF